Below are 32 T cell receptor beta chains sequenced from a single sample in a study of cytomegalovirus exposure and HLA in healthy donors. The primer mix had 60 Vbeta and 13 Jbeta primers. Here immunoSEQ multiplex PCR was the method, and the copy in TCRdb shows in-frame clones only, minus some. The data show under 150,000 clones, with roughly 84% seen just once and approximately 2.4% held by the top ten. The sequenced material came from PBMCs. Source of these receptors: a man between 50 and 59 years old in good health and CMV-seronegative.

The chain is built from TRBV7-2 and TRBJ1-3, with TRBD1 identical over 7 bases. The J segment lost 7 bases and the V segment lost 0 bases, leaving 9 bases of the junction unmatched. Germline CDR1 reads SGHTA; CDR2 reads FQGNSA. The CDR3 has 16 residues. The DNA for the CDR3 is TGTGCCAGCAGCTTAGCACTTAAGGGGGCGTGGAACACCATATATTTT. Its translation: CASSLALKGAWNTIYF.

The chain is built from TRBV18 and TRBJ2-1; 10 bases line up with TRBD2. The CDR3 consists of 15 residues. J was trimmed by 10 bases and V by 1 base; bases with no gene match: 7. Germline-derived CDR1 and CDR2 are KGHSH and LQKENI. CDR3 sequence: CASSPLAGGSGEQFF. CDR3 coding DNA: TGTGCCAGCTCACCACTAGCGGGGGGTTCAGGAGAGCAGTTCTTC.

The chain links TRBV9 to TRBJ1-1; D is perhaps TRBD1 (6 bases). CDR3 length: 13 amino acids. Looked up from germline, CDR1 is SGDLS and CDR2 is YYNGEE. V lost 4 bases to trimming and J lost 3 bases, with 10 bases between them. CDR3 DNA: TGTGCCAGCAGCCTGTACAGGGACACTGAAGCTTTCTTT. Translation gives CASSLYRDTEAFF.

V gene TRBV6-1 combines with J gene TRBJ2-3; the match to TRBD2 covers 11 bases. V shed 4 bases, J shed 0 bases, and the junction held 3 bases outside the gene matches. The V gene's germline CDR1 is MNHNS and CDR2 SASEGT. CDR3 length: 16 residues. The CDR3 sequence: CASSGGLAASTDTQYF. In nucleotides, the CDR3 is TGTGCCAGCAGTGGGGGACTAGCGGCTAGCACAGATACGCAGTATTTT.

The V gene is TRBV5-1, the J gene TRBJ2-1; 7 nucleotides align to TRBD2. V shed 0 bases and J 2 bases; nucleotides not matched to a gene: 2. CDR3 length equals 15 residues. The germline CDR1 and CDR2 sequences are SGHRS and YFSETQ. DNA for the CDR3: TGCGCCAGCAGCTTGGCCGGGGGGACCTACAATGAGCAGTTCTTC. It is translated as CASSLAGGTYNEQFF.

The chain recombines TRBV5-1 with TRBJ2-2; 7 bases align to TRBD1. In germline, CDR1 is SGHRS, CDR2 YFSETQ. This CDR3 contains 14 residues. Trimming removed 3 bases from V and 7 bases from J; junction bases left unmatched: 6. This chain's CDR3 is CASSSTGVDGELFF. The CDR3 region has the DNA TGCGCCAGCAGCTCAACAGGGGTTGACGGGGAGCTGTTTTTT.

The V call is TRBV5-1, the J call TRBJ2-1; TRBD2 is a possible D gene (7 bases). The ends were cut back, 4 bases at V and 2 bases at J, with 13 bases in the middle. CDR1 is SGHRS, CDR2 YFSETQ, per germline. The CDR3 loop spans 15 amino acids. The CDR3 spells CASSGGAEAYNEQFF. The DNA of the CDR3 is TGCGCCAGCAGCGGGGGGGCCGAAGCCTACAATGAGCAGTTCTTC.

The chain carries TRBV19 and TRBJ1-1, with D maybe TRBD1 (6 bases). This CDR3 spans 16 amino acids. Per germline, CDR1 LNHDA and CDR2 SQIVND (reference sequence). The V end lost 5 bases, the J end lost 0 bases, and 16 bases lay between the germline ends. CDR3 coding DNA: TGTGCCAGTAGTGGCTCCTACAGGGTACTGAACACTGAAGCTTTCTTT. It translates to CASSGSYRVLNTEAFF.

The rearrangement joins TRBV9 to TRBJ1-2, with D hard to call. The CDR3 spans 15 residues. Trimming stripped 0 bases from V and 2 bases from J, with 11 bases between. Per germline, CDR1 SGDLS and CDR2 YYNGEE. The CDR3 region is CASSVGGRPNYGYTF. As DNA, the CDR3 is TGTGCCAGCAGCGTAGGCGGCAGACCCAACTATGGCTACACCTTC. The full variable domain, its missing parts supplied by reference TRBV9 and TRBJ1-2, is DSGVTQTPKHLITATGQRVTLRCSPRSGDLSVYWYQQSLDQGLQFLIQYYNGEERAKGNILERFSAQQFPDLHSELNLSSLELGDSALYFCASSVGGRPNYGYTFGSGTRLTVV.

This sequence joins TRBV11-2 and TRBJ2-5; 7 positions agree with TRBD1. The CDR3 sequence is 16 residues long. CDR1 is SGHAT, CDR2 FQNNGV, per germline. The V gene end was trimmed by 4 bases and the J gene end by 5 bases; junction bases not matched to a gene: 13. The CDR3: CASSSGLDRARETQYF. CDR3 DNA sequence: TGTGCCAGCAGCTCCGGACTCGACAGGGCCCGGGAGACCCAGTACTTC.

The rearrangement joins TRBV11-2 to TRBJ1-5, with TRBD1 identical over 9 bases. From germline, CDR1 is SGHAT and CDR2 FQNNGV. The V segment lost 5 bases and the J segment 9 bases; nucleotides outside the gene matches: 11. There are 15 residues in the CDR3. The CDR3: CASSQDRGRMGPQHF. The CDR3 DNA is TGTGCCAGCAGCCAGGACAGGGGCCGGATGGGGCCCCAGCATTTT.

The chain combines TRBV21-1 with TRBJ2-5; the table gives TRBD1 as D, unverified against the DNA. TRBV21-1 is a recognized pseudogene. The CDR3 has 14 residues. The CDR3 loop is CASSWQGQQETQYF. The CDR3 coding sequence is TGTGCCAGCAGCTGGCAGGGTCAACAAGAGACCCAGTACTTC.

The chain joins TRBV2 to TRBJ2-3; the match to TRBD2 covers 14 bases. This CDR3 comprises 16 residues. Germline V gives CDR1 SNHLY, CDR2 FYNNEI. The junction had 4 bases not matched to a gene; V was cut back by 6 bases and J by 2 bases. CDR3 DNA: TGTGCCAGCAGACCGGGACTAGCGGGGGCCACAGATACGCAGTATTTT. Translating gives CASRPGLAGATDTQYF.

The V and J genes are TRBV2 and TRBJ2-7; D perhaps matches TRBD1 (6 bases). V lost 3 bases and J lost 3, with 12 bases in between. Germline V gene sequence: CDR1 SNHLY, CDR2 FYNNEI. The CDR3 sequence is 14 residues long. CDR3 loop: CASSEDSQYYEQYF. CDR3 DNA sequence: TGTGCCAGCAGTGAGGACAGCCAATACTACGAGCAGTACTTC.

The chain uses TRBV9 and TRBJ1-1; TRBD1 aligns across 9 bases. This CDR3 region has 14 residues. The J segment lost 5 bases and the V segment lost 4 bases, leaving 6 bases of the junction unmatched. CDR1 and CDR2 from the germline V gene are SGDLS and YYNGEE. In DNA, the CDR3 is TGTGCCAGCAGCCCACGGGACAGGGAAACTGAAGCTTTCTTT. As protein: CASSPRDRETEAFF.

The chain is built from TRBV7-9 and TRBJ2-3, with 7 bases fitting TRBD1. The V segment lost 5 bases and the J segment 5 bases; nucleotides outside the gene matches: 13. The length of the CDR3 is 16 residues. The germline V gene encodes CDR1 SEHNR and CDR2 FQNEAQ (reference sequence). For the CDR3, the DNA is TGTGCCAGCAGCGCAATCTTCAGGGGGTTAGGAGATACGCAGTATTTT. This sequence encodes CASSAIFRGLGDTQYF.

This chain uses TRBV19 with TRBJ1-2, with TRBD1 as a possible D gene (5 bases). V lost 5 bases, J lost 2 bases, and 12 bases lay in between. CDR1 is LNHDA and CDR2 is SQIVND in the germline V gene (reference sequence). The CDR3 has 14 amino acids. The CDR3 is CASSAGRSNYGYTF. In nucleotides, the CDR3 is TGTGCCAGTAGTGCGGGACGGAGCAACTATGGCTACACCTTC.

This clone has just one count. In DNA, the CDR3 is TGCGCCAGCAGCACGGACACCCACACCGGGGAGCTGTTTTTT. The encoded protein is CASSTDTHTGELFF. The rearrangement links TRBV5-1 to TRBJ2-2, with TRBD1 as a possible D gene (5 bases). Germline loops: CDR1 SGHRS, CDR2 YFSETQ. V was cut by 4 bases and J by 3 bases, with 10 bases left in between. The CDR3 extends over 14 amino acids.

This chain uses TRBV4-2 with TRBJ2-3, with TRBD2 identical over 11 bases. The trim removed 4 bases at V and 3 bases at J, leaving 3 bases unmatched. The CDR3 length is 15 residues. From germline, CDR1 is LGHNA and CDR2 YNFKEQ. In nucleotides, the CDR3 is TGTGCCAGCAGCCTAACTAGCGGGGGAACAGATACGCAGTATTTT. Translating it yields CASSLTSGGTDTQYF.

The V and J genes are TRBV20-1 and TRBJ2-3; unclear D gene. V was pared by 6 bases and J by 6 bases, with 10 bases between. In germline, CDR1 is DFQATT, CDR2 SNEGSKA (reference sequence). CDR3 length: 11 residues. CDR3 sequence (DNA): TGCAGTGCAAGACTCGGGGATACGCAGTATTTT. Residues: CSARLGDTQYF.

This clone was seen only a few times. The CDR3 coding sequence is TGTGCCAGCAGGAACCGTGGGGCAGGGAGAAACACCATATATTTT. It codes for CASRNRGAGRNTIYF. The chain combines TRBV6-1 with TRBJ1-3; TRBD1 is a possible D gene (5 bases). The V gene's germline CDR1 is MNHNS and CDR2 SASEGT. V lost 6 bases and J 5 bases, leaving 17 bases between the germline ends. The CDR3 length is 15 residues.

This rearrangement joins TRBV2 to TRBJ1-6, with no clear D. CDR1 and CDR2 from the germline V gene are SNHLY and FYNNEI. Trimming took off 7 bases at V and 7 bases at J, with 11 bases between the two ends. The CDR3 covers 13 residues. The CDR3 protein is CASMSDGNSPLHF. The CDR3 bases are TGTGCCAGCATGAGTGACGGGAATTCACCCCTCCACTTT. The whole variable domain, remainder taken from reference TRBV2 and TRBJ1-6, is EPEVTQTPSHQVTQMGQEVILRCVPISNHLYFYWYRQILGQKVEFLVSFYNNEISEKSEIFDDQFSVERPDGSNFTLKIRSTKLEDSAMYFCASMSDGNSPLHFGNGTRLTVT.

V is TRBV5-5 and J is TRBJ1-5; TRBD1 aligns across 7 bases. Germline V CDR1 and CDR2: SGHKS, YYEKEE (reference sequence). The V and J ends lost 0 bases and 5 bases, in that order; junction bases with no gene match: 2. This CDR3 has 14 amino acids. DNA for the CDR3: TGTGCCAGCAGCTTGGTACAGGGGCATCAGCCCCAGCATTTT. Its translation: CASSLVQGHQPQHF.

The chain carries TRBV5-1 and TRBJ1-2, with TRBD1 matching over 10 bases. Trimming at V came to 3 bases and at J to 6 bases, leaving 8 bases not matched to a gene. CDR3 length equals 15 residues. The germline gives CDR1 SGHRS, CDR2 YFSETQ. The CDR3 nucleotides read TGCGCCAGCAGCTCCTTGACAGGGGGCGGGGATGGCTACACCTTC. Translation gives CASSSLTGGGDGYTF.

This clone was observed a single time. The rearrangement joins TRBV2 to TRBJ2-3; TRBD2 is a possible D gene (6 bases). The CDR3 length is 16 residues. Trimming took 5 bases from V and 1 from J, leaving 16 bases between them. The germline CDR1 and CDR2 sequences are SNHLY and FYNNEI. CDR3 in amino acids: CASSPTSGLGTDTQYF. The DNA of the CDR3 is TGTGCCAGCAGTCCTACCAGCGGGCTCGGCACAGATACGCAGTATTTT.

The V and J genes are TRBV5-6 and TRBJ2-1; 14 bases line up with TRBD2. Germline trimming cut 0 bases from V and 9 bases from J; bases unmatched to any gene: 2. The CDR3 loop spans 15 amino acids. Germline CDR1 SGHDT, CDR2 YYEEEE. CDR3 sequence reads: CASSLGGTSGGEQFF. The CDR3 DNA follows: TGTGCCAGCAGCTTGGGGGGGACTAGCGGGGGTGAGCAGTTCTTC.

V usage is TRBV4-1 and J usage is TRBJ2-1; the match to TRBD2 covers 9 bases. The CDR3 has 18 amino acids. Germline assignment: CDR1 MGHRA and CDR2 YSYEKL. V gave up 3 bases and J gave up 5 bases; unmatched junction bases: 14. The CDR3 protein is CASSHPGVASGDNNEQFF. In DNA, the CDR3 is TGCGCCAGCAGCCACCCCGGGGTGGCTAGCGGGGACAACAATGAGCAGTTCTTC.

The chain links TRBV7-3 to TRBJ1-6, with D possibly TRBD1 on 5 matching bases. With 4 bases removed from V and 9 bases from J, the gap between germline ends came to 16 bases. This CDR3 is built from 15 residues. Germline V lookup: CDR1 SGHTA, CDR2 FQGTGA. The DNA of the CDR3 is TGTGCCAGCAGCTGGGAGGCAGGGCCGTTTTCACCCCTCCACTTT. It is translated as CASSWEAGPFSPLHF.

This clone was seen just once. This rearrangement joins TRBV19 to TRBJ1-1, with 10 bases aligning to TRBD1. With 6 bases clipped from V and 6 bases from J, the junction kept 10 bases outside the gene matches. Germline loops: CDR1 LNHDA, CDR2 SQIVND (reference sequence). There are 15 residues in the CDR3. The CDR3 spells CASRFNDRGLSEAFF. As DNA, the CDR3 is TGTGCCAGTAGATTTAATGACAGGGGGCTTTCTGAAGCTTTCTTT.

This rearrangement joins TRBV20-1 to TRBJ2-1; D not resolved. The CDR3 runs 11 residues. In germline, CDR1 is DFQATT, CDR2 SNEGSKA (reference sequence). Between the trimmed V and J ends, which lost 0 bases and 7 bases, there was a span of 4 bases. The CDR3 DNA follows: TGCAGTGCTAGAGATGAGAATGAGCAGTTCTTC. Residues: CSARDENEQFF.

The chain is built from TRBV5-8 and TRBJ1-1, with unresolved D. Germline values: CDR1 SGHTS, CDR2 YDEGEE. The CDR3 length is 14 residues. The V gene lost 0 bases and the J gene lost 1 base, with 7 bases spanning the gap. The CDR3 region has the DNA TGTGCCAGCAGCTTGGGAGGGCCGAACACTGAAGCTTTCTTT. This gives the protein CASSLGGPNTEAFF.

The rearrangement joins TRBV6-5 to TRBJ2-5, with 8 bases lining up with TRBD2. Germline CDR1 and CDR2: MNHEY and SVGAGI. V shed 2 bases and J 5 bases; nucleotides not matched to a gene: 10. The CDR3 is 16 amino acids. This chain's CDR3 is CASSYASAGGRETQYF. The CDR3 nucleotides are TGTGCCAGCAGTTACGCATCGGCGGGGGGTAGGGAGACCCAGTACTTC.